This T cell receptor (beta chain) was observed in a study of PD-L1 blockade in urothelial cancer. At the level of the study: Atezolizumab therapy began for patients in the mid-2010s, dosed at 1,200 mg intravenously every 3 weeks. Patients' prior chemotherapy regimens numbered 0 to 3. Analyzed time points were 3 weeks (second dose) and 6 weeks after therapy began. Specimens of blood held a median count of about 150,000 T cells.

Time point given: pretreatment peripheral blood. Data came from immunoSEQ multiplex PCR; TCRdb stores just in-frame clones and leaves some out. The data show 68,000 or so clones, approximately 80% seen once. This clone was detected a few times. The CDR3 length is 13 residues. CDR1 is LNHDA and CDR2 is SQIVND in the germline V gene (reference sequence). The germline V and J ends were trimmed by 5 bases and 4 bases, with 12 bases remaining between them. The clonotype comes from a man aged 65 to 79 with urothelial cancer. This chain connects TRBV19 to TRBJ2-7, with D tentatively TRBD1 (6 bases). Here the sequenced sample was PBMCs, taken around atezolizumab (anti-PD-L1) treatment. The CDR3 coding sequence is TGTGCCAGTAGTCGATATCAGGGGTACGAGCAGTACTTC. Protein product: CASSRYQGYEQYF.